This TCR beta chain was found in a study of cytomegalovirus exposure and HLA in healthy donors. Germline V gene sequence: CDR1 SGHAT, CDR2 FQNNGV. V was shortened by 1 base and J by 0 bases, with 10 bases between the two germline ends. This CDR3 spans 15 amino acids. PCR was performed using 60 Vbeta and 13 Jbeta primers. Produced via immunoSEQ multiplex PCR; TCRdb's table is partial and in-frame only. Among some 150,000 clones listed, over 75% were seen once. The specimen sequenced was PBMCs. The TCR originated in a middle-aged man in good health and CMV-seronegative. The rearrangement links TRBV11-2 to TRBJ2-7, with D maybe TRBD2 (6 bases). CDR3 coding DNA: TGTGCCAGCAGCTTAGTCGCGGGGAGCTCCTACGAGCAGTACTTC. It is translated as CASSLVAGSSYEQYF.